What follows is one TCR beta chain and its context. The same CDR3 arises from other DNA sequences in this sample as well. This sample was taken from a study of blood T cell repertoires in COVID-19. About the study: There were acute and convalescent COVID-19 samples, and they came from the United States, Italy and Spain. From T cells, B-cell-depleted T cells, or PBMCs came the material, which was cDNA or gDNA.

The CDR3 extends over 14 amino acids. With 2 bases clipped from V and 6 bases from J, the junction kept 4 bases outside the gene matches. From germline, CDR1 is SNHLY and CDR2 FYNNEI. Libraries were prepared by immunoSEQ multiplex PCR; TCRdb keeps only in-frame clonotypes and omits some of them. In the table there are approximately 250,000 clones, around 84% of which are singletons. The rearrangement joins TRBV2 to TRBJ1-5; 7 nucleotides align to TRBD1. The source is a man aged 40-50 years with acute or convalescent COVID-19. Sequenced material: peripheral blood. CDR3 region: CASSEYRGGQPQHF. In DNA form, the CDR3 reads TGTGCCAGCAGTGAATACAGGGGAGGTCAGCCCCAGCATTTT.